A single sample is the source of the 16 T cell receptor beta chains below, sequenced in a study of chemoradiotherapy in HPV16-positive cancers. TCRdb keeps only in-frame clones here, not all; method: immunoSEQ multiplex PCR. The profile shows about 5,000 clones, roughly three quarters of them singletons. Sequenced material: tumor tissue, taken from a patient who underwent chemoradiotherapy. Receptors were obtained from a human donor with HPV-associated anogenital cancer.

V is TRBV5-4 and J is TRBJ1-2; perhaps TRBD1 as D (5 bases). The CDR3 is 17 residues long. CDR1 is SGHNT, CDR2 YYREEE, per germline (reference sequence). V was clipped by 2 bases and J by 4 bases, with 21 bases between them. In DNA, the CDR3 is TGTGCCAGCAGCTTAAACCAGAGACCGGGGCTGGTCTATGGCTACACCTTC. This gives the protein CASSLNQRPGLVYGYTF.

The CDR3 loop reads CASHPGSGNTIYF. The CDR3, as DNA: TGTGCCAGCCACCCTGGATCTGGAAACACCATATATTTT. The chain joins TRBV7-2 to TRBJ1-3; no firm D call. Trimming pared 8 bases from V and 1 base from J, leaving 9 bases between. CDR1 and CDR2 from the germline V gene are SGHTA and FQGNSA. This CDR3 comprises 13 residues.

This sequence joins TRBV6-1 and TRBJ1-1; weak D call: TRBD1 (6 bases). CDR1 is MNHNS, CDR2 SASEGT, per germline. The CDR3 is made up of 14 amino acids. Deletions cut 6 bases from V and 0 bases from J, with 11 bases between. As DNA, the CDR3 is TGTGCCAGCAGCGAGGGGGACATGAACACTGAAGCTTTCTTT. This codes for CASSEGDMNTEAFF.

The chain is built from TRBV7-2 and TRBJ1-1; D may be TRBD1 (6 bases). CDR3 length equals 16 residues. The V gene lost 0 bases and the J gene lost 3 bases, with 14 bases spanning the gap. Germline CDR1 reads SGHTA; CDR2 reads FQGNSA. The CDR3 DNA is TGTGCCAGCAGCTTAGCCGATACAGGGTGGGACACTGAAGCTTTCTTT. It codes for CASSLADTGWDTEAFF.

Only one count was recorded for this clone. The chain joins TRBV6-1 to TRBJ2-1; tentatively, D is TRBD2 (6 bases). This CDR3 has 15 amino acids. CDR1 and CDR2 from the germline V gene are MNHNS and SASEGT. V shed 4 bases and J shed 3 bases, with 13 bases lying between them. The CDR3 spells CASSVSGEGYNEQFF. CDR3 coding DNA: TGTGCCAGCAGTGTTTCGGGAGAGGGCTACAATGAGCAGTTCTTC.

This sequence joins TRBV2 and TRBJ2-2; TRBD2 aligns across 7 bases. There are 17 residues in the CDR3. Trimming took 6 bases from V and 6 from J; bases not matched to a gene: 16. Per the germline V gene, CDR1 is SNHLY and CDR2 is FYNNEI. The CDR3 region is CASSPREAAPSAGELFF. Written as DNA, the CDR3 is TGTGCCAGCAGCCCTCGGGAGGCGGCCCCCTCCGCCGGGGAGCTGTTTTTT.

The V call is TRBV19, the J call TRBJ2-7, with D unresolved. Germline lookup yields CDR1 LNHDA and CDR2 SQIVND (reference sequence). V lost 1 base and J lost 0, with 7 bases in between. This CDR3 is built from 14 residues. The CDR3 region has the DNA TGTGCCAGTAGTATAGTCCCAGGCTCCTACGAGCAGTACTTC. This encodes CASSIVPGSYEQYF.

The rearrangement links TRBV4-2 to TRBJ2-1, with 9 bases that match TRBD1. Looked up from germline, CDR1 is LGHNA and CDR2 is YNFKEQ. V gave up 5 bases and J gave up 7 bases; unmatched junction bases: 9. The CDR3 spans 15 residues. CDR3 amino acids: CASSSGQGPENEQFF. The CDR3 DNA reads as TGTGCCAGCAGCTCGGGACAGGGTCCGGAAAATGAGCAGTTCTTC.

The chain has TRBV20-1 and TRBJ2-5; D possibly corresponds to TRBD1 (5 bases). Trimming left V 7 bases short and J 3 bases short, with 9 bases between. CDR3 length equals 11 residues. The germline gives CDR1 DFQATT, CDR2 SNEGSKA (reference sequence). The CDR3 spells CSGQIEETQYF. Written as DNA, the CDR3 is TGCAGTGGACAGATCGAAGAGACCCAGTACTTC.

This clone was observed once. The gene calls are TRBV10-3 and TRBJ1-2; D call uncertain. The CDR3 length is 14 residues. Germline values: CDR1 ENHRY, CDR2 SYGVKD. Trimming pared 2 bases from V and 6 bases from J, leaving 13 bases between. The CDR3 coding sequence is TGTGCCATCAGTGAGGGCAGCGGAGGAGATGGCTACACCTTC. Translated, it gives CAISEGSGGDGYTF.

The V call is TRBV7-7, the J call TRBJ2-2, with 7 bases identical to TRBD2. The V segment lost 1 base and the J segment 4 bases; nucleotides outside the gene matches: 3. The CDR3 sequence is 15 residues long. In germline, CDR1 is SSHAT, CDR2 FNYEAQ (reference sequence). CDR3 amino acids: CASSLGREGTGELFF. CDR3 DNA sequence: TGTGCCAGCAGCTTAGGCAGGGAGGGCACCGGGGAGCTGTTTTTT.

V is TRBV27 and J is TRBJ1-1; D not certain. The V and J ends lost 3 bases and 2 bases respectively, with 7 bases between them. CDR3 length: 13 amino acids. Germline values: CDR1 MNHEY, CDR2 SMNVEV (reference sequence). The CDR3 is CASSLGRNTEAFF. The CDR3 bases are TGTGCCAGCAGTTTGGGTCGTAACACTGAAGCTTTCTTT.

This clone was counted a single time. This chain links TRBV29-1 with TRBJ1-2; weak D call: TRBD1 (5 bases). The CDR3 contains 13 residues. V lost 0 bases and J 7 bases, leaving 12 bases between the germline ends. Germline V gene sequence: CDR1 SQVTM, CDR2 ANQGSEA. The CDR3 loop reads CSVEDRFQGGYTF. CDR3 nucleotides: TGCAGCGTTGAAGATCGATTTCAGGGTGGCTACACCTTC.

This clone appeared a single time. The J gene is TRBJ1-5, the V gene TRBV5-1, with D uncertain. From germline, CDR1 is SGHRS and CDR2 YFSETQ. This CDR3 spans 15 amino acids. V was trimmed by 4 bases and J by 3 bases, leaving 14 bases between them. CDR3 in amino acids: CASSRYGGINQPQHF. The CDR3 DNA is TGCGCCAGCAGCCGATATGGAGGGATCAATCAGCCCCAGCATTTT.

The genes are TRBV20-1 and TRBJ2-3; D ambiguous. The CDR3 contains 11 residues. V was trimmed by 6 bases and J by 6 bases, leaving 10 bases between them. In germline, CDR1 is DFQATT, CDR2 SNEGSKA (reference sequence). CDR3 region: CSAPTGDTQYF. CDR3 DNA: TGCAGTGCGCCAACGGGCGATACGCAGTATTTT.

The chain employs TRBV2 and TRBJ1-2; a weak D match, TRBD1 (5 bases). Trimming took 3 bases from V and 6 from J, leaving 11 bases between them. Per germline, CDR1 SNHLY and CDR2 FYNNEI. The CDR3 sequence is 13 residues long. CDR3 nucleotide sequence: TGTGCCAGCAGTGATAACAGGTCGGATGGCTACACCTTC. Translation: CASSDNRSDGYTF.